These 24 T cell receptor beta chains were all obtained from the same sample, sequenced in a study of blood T cell repertoires in COVID-19. TCRdb's table, derived via immunoSEQ multiplex PCR, lists solely in-frame clones and lacks some. This sample yields about 490,000 clones, of which roughly 85% are seen a single time; approximately 2.9% belongs to the top ten. The sample comprised peripheral blood. The receptors stem from a human donor in a cohort sampled during active COVID-19.

J is TRBJ1-1 and V is TRBV19, with D possibly matching TRBD1 (5 bases). The CDR3 is made up of 14 amino acids. Trimming pared 5 bases from V and 5 bases from J, leaving 15 bases between. CDR1 is LNHDA and CDR2 is SQIVND in the germline V gene (reference sequence). CDR3: CASSPGVLLTEAFF. In DNA form, the CDR3 reads TGTGCCAGTAGTCCGGGGGTTCTTCTGACTGAAGCTTTCTTT.

V is TRBV30 and J is TRBJ1-5, with a tentative D call TRBD1 (6 bases). Per germline, CDR1 GTSNPN and CDR2 SVGIG (reference sequence). Trimming stripped 0 bases from V and 6 bases from J, with 12 bases between. This CDR3 is built from 14 residues. Written as DNA, the CDR3 is TGTGCCTGGAGTGTTCAGACAGGAACTCAGCCCCAGCATTTT. Translation: CAWSVQTGTQPQHF. Based on the CDR3 plus reference TRBV30 and TRBJ1-5, the full variable domain is SQTIHQWPATLVQPVGSPLSLECTVEGTSNPNLYWYRQAAGRGLQLLFYSVGIGQISSEVPQNLSASRPQDRQFILSSKKLLLSDSGFYLCAWSVQTGTQPQHFGDGTRLSIL.

This sequence joins TRBV4-1 and TRBJ1-1; D is undetermined. The length of the CDR3 is 16 residues. Trimming shortened V by 1 base and J by 3 bases, and 15 bases separated the two germline ends. CDR1 and CDR2 (germline): MGHRA, YSYEKL. The CDR3 reads CASSQGLGSGDTEAFF. CDR3 nucleotide sequence: TGCGCCAGCAGCCAAGGACTGGGAAGCGGTGACACTGAAGCTTTCTTT.

The chain employs TRBV11-1 and TRBJ2-7; 10 bases fit TRBD1. The V gene end was trimmed by 3 bases and the J gene end by 0 bases; junction bases not matched to a gene: 5. Germline V gene sequence: CDR1 SGHAT, CDR2 FQDESV (reference sequence). There are 16 residues in the CDR3. The CDR3 bases are TGTGCCAGCAGCTTGGGACAGGGGTCTCGCTCCTACGAGCAGTACTTC. Protein sequence: CASSLGQGSRSYEQYF.

This sequence joins TRBV18 and TRBJ2-1; 7 bases are a match to TRBD1. V was clipped by 5 bases and J by 0 bases; unmatched bases: 7. The CDR3 is 16 residues long. CDR1 and CDR2 (germline): KGHSH, LQKENI. CDR3 region: CASSSGTASSYNEQFF. The CDR3 DNA is TGTGCCAGCTCATCCGGGACAGCCAGCTCCTACAATGAGCAGTTCTTC. Full variable domain (missing parts from reference TRBV18 and TRBJ2-1): NAGVMQNPRHLVRRRGQEARLRCSPMKGHSHVYWYRQLPEEGLKFMVYLQKENIIDESGMPKERFSAEFPKEGPSILRIQQVVRGDSAAYFCASSSGTASSYNEQFFGPGTRLTVL.

This chain links TRBV28 with TRBJ1-2, with D perhaps matching TRBD1 (6 bases). Germline V CDR1 and CDR2: MDHEN, SYDVKM. V gave up 8 bases and J gave up 7 bases, with 26 bases separating them. This CDR3 contains 16 residues. This CDR3 is CASHHSSFRGIGGYTF. The CDR3 nucleotides read TGTGCCAGCCACCATTCAAGCTTCAGGGGTATTGGTGGCTACACCTTC.

This chain connects TRBV5-4 to TRBJ2-3; 7 bases match TRBD1. The CDR3 is made up of 14 amino acids. V lost 5 bases, J lost 6 bases, and 9 bases stayed unmatched. Germline V CDR1 and CDR2: SGHNT, YYREEE (reference sequence). CDR3 nucleotides: TGTGCCAGCAGGAGTACAGGGGCCGGGGATACGCAGTATTTT. Its translation: CASRSTGAGDTQYF.

This chain links TRBV5-1 with TRBJ2-3, with 12 bases that match TRBD2. Looked up from germline, CDR1 is SGHRS and CDR2 is YFSETQ. This CDR3 region has 16 residues. The V and J ends lost 4 bases and 0 bases, in that order; junction bases with no gene match: 3. CDR3 coding DNA: TGCGCCAGCAGCCTGGGGACTAGCGGGAGCACAGATACGCAGTATTTT. Amino acids: CASSLGTSGSTDTQYF.

This chain connects TRBV28 to TRBJ1-2; 8 positions agree with TRBD1. The length of the CDR3 is 13 residues. V shed 6 bases, J shed 8 bases, and the junction held 8 bases outside the gene matches. CDR1 is MDHEN and CDR2 is SYDVKM in the germline V gene. CDR3 in amino acids: CASRSPGGAGYTF. The CDR3 DNA is TGTGCCAGCAGATCCCCAGGGGGCGCGGGCTACACCTTC.

The V gene is TRBV2, the J gene TRBJ2-5; 7 bases are shared with TRBD2. Trimming cost V 5 bases and J 3 bases; bases outside gene matches: 9. Germline CDR1 and CDR2: SNHLY and FYNNEI. This CDR3 spans 15 amino acids. The chain's CDR3 is CASSSHRAGEETQYF. CDR3 in DNA: TGTGCCAGCAGTTCCCATAGGGCGGGAGAAGAGACCCAGTACTTC. The full variable domain, completed using reference TRBV2 and TRBJ2-5, is EPEVTQTPSHQVTQMGQEVILRCVPISNHLYFYWYRQILGQKVEFLVSFYNNEISEKSEIFDDQFSVERPDGSNFTLKIRSTKLEDSAMYFCASSSHRAGEETQYFGPGTRLLVL.

The V gene is TRBV5-1, the J gene TRBJ2-3, with TRBD2 matching over 11 bases. Germline CDR1 SGHRS, CDR2 YFSETQ. The CDR3 runs to 17 residues. V was pared by 3 bases and J by 3 bases, with 9 bases of the junction left unmatched. The CDR3 nucleotides are TGCGCCAGCAGCTGGGTCGATAGCGGGAGGGCAACAGATACGCAGTATTTT. Residues: CASSWVDSGRATDTQYF.

This rearrangement joins TRBV5-1 to TRBJ1-1; 8 nucleotides match TRBD1. V shed 0 bases and J 6 bases; nucleotides not matched to a gene: 4. This CDR3 comprises 14 residues. The germline CDR1 and CDR2 sequences are SGHRS and YFSETQ. CDR3 nucleotides: TGCGCCAGCAGCTTGGACAGGGGGTTCGCTGAAGCTTTCTTT. Translation gives CASSLDRGFAEAFF.

In this sample, this clone turned up once. The chain carries TRBV5-1 and TRBJ2-7; 7 bases fit TRBD1. Germline values: CDR1 SGHRS, CDR2 YFSETQ. CDR3 length equals 15 residues. V lost 4 bases to trimming and J lost 0 bases; unmatched junction nucleotides: 7. CDR3 region: CASSPKGTVSYEQYF. In nucleotides, the CDR3 is TGCGCCAGCAGCCCGAAGGGGACAGTCTCCTACGAGCAGTACTTC.

The chain has TRBV25-1 and TRBJ1-6; TRBD1 is a possible D gene (6 bases). Germline V lookup: CDR1 MGHDK, CDR2 SYGVNS. Trimming left V 1 base short and J 9 bases short, with 22 bases between. CDR3 size: 18 residues. The CDR3 reads CASSESGGRALFASPLHF. The CDR3 bases are TGTGCCAGCAGTGAATCGGGGGGCAGGGCCTTATTTGCTTCACCCCTCCACTTT.

V and J are TRBV10-1 and TRBJ1-3; 7 bases line up with TRBD1. V lost 4 bases, J lost 0 bases, and 3 bases stayed unmatched. Germline V gene sequence: CDR1 WNHNN, CDR2 SYGVQD (reference sequence). There are 15 residues in the CDR3. CDR3 sequence: CASSVDRFSGNTIYF. The CDR3 coding sequence is TGCGCCAGCAGTGTGGACAGGTTCTCTGGAAACACCATATATTTT.

The CDR3 loop is CASSLIGDYGAEAFF. Here the CDR3 DNA reads TGTGCCAGCAGCTTGATTGGGGACTACGGAGCTGAAGCTTTCTTT. The gene calls are TRBV5-4 and TRBJ1-1, with D tentatively TRBD1 (5 bases). Germline CDR1 SGHNT, CDR2 YYREEE (reference sequence). V gave up 1 base and J gave up 6 bases, with 16 bases separating them. The CDR3 is 15 residues long.

The chain joins TRBV4-2 to TRBJ2-1, with 8 nucleotides matching TRBD2. The V gene's germline CDR1 is LGHNA and CDR2 YNFKEQ. V lost 4 bases, J lost 4 bases, and 6 bases stayed unmatched. This CDR3 is built from 15 residues. The CDR3 region has the DNA TGTGCCAGCAGCCCGGAATTAGCGGGGTACAATGAGCAGTTCTTC. Translating it yields CASSPELAGYNEQFF.

The rearrangement uses TRBV27 and TRBJ2-1; TRBD2 matches 11 bases. The V segment lost 5 bases and the J segment 0 bases; nucleotides outside the gene matches: 12. The CDR3 is made up of 19 amino acids. CDR1 is MNHEY and CDR2 is SMNVEV in the germline V gene (reference sequence). The CDR3 is CASSQTSGRYPSSYNEQFF. CDR3 coding DNA: TGTGCCAGCAGTCAAACTAGCGGGAGATATCCGAGCTCCTACAATGAGCAGTTCTTC.

The chain links TRBV3-1 (or the pseudogene TRBV3-2) to TRBJ1-1, with TRBD1 as a possible D gene (6 bases). Trimming cost V 2 bases and J 5 bases, with 12 bases left between them. The CDR3 sequence is 14 residues long. Germline V lookup: CDR1 LGHDT, CDR2 YNNKEL (reference sequence). For the CDR3, the DNA is TGTGCCAGCAGCCAAAGGAGGACAGCGACTGAAGCTTTCTTT. It encodes CASSQRRTATEAFF.

The V and J genes are TRBV19 and TRBJ2-1; 16 bases map to TRBD2. Trimming took 7 bases from V and 2 from J; bases not matched to a gene: 2. Germline V lookup: CDR1 LNHDA, CDR2 SQIVND (reference sequence). This CDR3 region has 16 residues. The CDR3: CASMGLAGGPYNEQFF. The DNA of the CDR3 is TGTGCCAGTATGGGACTAGCGGGAGGGCCCTACAATGAGCAGTTCTTC.

This clone was found once. The chain combines TRBV30 with TRBJ1-1, with D tentatively TRBD1 (5 bases). CDR1 GTSNPN and CDR2 SVGIG come from the germline V gene (reference sequence). With 3 bases removed from V and 11 bases from J, the gap between germline ends came to 16 bases. This CDR3 contains 12 residues. In nucleotides, the CDR3 is TGTGCCTGGAGCTTAGGAGACAGCGCCGCTTTCTTT. Amino acid sequence: CAWSLGDSAAFF.

The rearrangement uses TRBV19 and TRBJ2-3, with 7 bases aligning to TRBD2. Trimming removed 3 bases from V and 5 bases from J; junction bases left unmatched: 11. This CDR3 region has 16 residues. Germline V lookup: CDR1 LNHDA, CDR2 SQIVND (reference sequence). CDR3 sequence: CASSIGGRAVKDTQYF. The CDR3, as DNA: TGTGCCAGTAGTATTGGAGGGAGGGCCGTTAAAGATACGCAGTATTTT.

In this sample, this clone turned up a few times. The chain links TRBV3-1 (or the pseudogene TRBV3-2) to TRBJ1-2, with D perhaps matching TRBD1 (5 bases). This CDR3 has 15 residues. Germline CDR1 reads LGHDT; CDR2 reads YNNKEL (reference sequence). The V and J ends lost 4 bases and 5 bases respectively, with 17 bases between them. CDR3 protein: CASSPRGSGQYGYTF. CDR3 nucleotides: TGTGCCAGCAGCCCGCGGGGCTCCGGGCAGTATGGCTACACCTTC.

The V gene is TRBV24-1, the J gene TRBJ1-2; 9 nucleotides agree with TRBD1. V lost 4 bases, J lost 7 bases, and 9 bases stayed unmatched. Germline CDR1 KGHDR, CDR2 SFDVKD. The CDR3 is made up of 15 amino acids. DNA of the CDR3: TGTGCCACCAGTGACTCGACAGGGGGACCAGCTGGCTACACCTTC. Its translation: CATSDSTGGPAGYTF.